The 27 T cell receptor beta chains given below trace back to one sample, sequenced in a study of T-cell memory formation after mild COVID-19. TCRdb fed the 5' RACE reads into MiXCR, producing one record per CDR3 protein. The sample has more than 150,000 distinct CDR3 sequences, less than 20% seen once. Sequenced input: PBMCs or a T cell subset sorted from them (not recorded which). Source of these receptors: a man between 18 and 29 years old who had mild COVID-19 (a few samples of this study predate the infection). Cell type and time point are not known.

The chain combines TRBV7-2 with TRBJ2-4; D gene uncertain. With 8 bases removed from V and 1 base from J, the gap between germline ends came to 9 bases. The CDR3 is 13 amino acids. CDR1 SGHTA and CDR2 FQGNSA come from the germline V gene. DNA for the CDR3: TGTGCCAGCGGTTCAGCGGCCAAAAACATTCAGTACTTC. The encoded protein is CASGSAAKNIQYF.

The sample holds a few counts of this clonotype. For the CDR3, the DNA is TGTGCCTGGACCCGGGGGACAGGGATAACCTACGAGCAGTACTTC. Translated: CAWTRGTGITYEQYF. This chain joins TRBV30 and TRBJ2-7; 9 bases are shared with TRBD1. Germline assignment: CDR1 GTSNPN and CDR2 SVGIG (reference sequence). This CDR3 region has 15 residues. V was pared by 4 bases and J by 2 bases, with 9 bases of the junction left unmatched.

The chain links TRBV4-1 to TRBJ1-3; D remains unclear. Germline V gene data show CDR1 as MGHRA and CDR2 as YSYEKL. This CDR3 has 15 amino acids. The V end was cut by 7 bases, the J end by 0 bases, with 13 bases between. The CDR3 nucleotides read TGCGCCAGCACACTAGAGGAATACTCTGGAAACACCATATATTTT. Translated, it gives CASTLEEYSGNTIYF.

This clonotype was seen a handful of times. This chain links TRBV3-1 with TRBJ2-2, with 7 bases fitting TRBD2. Per germline, CDR1 LGHDT and CDR2 YNNKEL (reference sequence). The CDR3 is made up of 14 amino acids. V was clipped by 1 base and J by 8 bases; unmatched bases: 4. This chain's CDR3 is CASSQGSGEGELFF. Here the CDR3 DNA reads TGTGCCAGCAGCCAAGGGAGCGGGGAGGGGGAGCTGTTTTTT.

The sample holds a few counts of this clonotype. This rearrangement joins TRBV19 to TRBJ1-4; perhaps TRBD1 as D (6 bases). Germline V gives CDR1 LNHDA, CDR2 SQIVND (reference sequence). The CDR3 is 14 residues long. The V end lost 8 bases, the J end lost 3 bases, and 13 bases lay between the germline ends. CDR3 nucleotide sequence: TGTGCCAGTTCCGAGGGGGTCCCTAATGAAAAACTGTTTTTT. Its protein product is CASSEGVPNEKLFF.

This clonotype was observed a handful of times. The rearrangement joins TRBV20-1 to TRBJ2-1, with 7 bases that match TRBD2. Trimming removed 3 bases from V and 3 bases from J; junction bases left unmatched: 5. The CDR3 extends over 14 amino acids. Germline V gene lookup returns CDR1 DFQATT and CDR2 SNEGSKA (reference sequence). CDR3 protein: CSASPGTNYNEQFF. For the CDR3, the DNA is TGCAGTGCTAGTCCAGGGACTAACTACAATGAGCAGTTCTTC.

This clonotype came up a few times. V usage is TRBV6-1 and J usage is TRBJ2-7, with D possibly TRBD1 on 5 matching bases. This CDR3 comprises 15 residues. Germline values: CDR1 MNHNS, CDR2 SASEGT. V lost 6 bases and J 2 bases, leaving 17 bases between the germline ends. The CDR3, as DNA: TGTGCCAGCAGCGAATTTGGTCGGACACCCTACGAGCAGTACTTC. This sequence encodes CASSEFGRTPYEQYF.

This chain connects TRBV11-2 to TRBJ2-6; TRBD1 might be the D (6 bases). The length of the CDR3 is 20 residues. Germline V gene data show CDR1 as SGHAT and CDR2 as FQNNGV. Trimming left V 6 bases short and J 0 bases short, with 24 bases between. CDR3: CASRWGPSGTGNSGANVLTF. The CDR3 DNA follows: TGTGCCAGCAGATGGGGGCCCTCGGGGACGGGTAACTCTGGGGCCAACGTCCTGACTTTC. Supplemented by reference TRBV11-2 and TRBJ2-6, the full variable domain reads EAGVAQSPRYKIIEKRQSVAFWCNPISGHATLYWYQQILGQGPKLLIQFQNNGVVDDSQLPKDRFSAERLKGVDSTLKIQPAKLEDSAVYLCASRWGPSGTGNSGANVLTFGAGSRLTVL.

CDR3 protein: CASRPGGGTEAFF. As DNA, the CDR3 is TGTGCCAGCAGGCCCGGGGGGGGCACTGAAGCTTTCTTT. The chain joins TRBV7-2 to TRBJ1-1; D might be TRBD1 (5 bases). The germline gives CDR1 SGHTA, CDR2 FQGNSA. The ends were cut back, 6 bases at V and 4 bases at J, with 12 bases in the middle. The CDR3 spans 13 residues.

This clonotype was seen more than once but under ten times. This chain joins TRBV5-6 and TRBJ2-3; 15 nucleotides match TRBD2. The CDR3 runs to 17 residues. Per the germline V gene, CDR1 is SGHDT and CDR2 is YYEEEE. The junction had 7 bases not matched to a gene; V was cut back by 4 bases and J by 4 bases. Here the CDR3 reads CASSRTSGGAGADTQYF. The CDR3 nucleotides read TGTGCCAGCAGCCGGACTAGCGGGGGGGCCGGGGCAGATACGCAGTATTTT.

The gene calls are TRBV20-1 and TRBJ2-3, with TRBD2 identical over 10 bases. CDR3 size: 14 residues. The V gene end was trimmed by 3 bases and the J gene end by 8 bases; junction bases not matched to a gene: 8. Germline loops: CDR1 DFQATT, CDR2 SNEGSKA (reference sequence). The CDR3 is CSASQAGGPVTQYF. The CDR3, as DNA: TGCAGTGCTAGTCAAGCGGGGGGGCCGGTTACGCAGTATTTT.

Only a few counts were recorded for this clonotype. V usage is TRBV15 and J usage is TRBJ1-1; D is ambiguous. The germline CDR1 and CDR2 sequences are LNHNV and YYDKDF (reference sequence). V was shortened by 5 bases and J by 0 bases, with 7 bases between the two germline ends. The CDR3 is made up of 13 amino acids. The CDR3 reads CATSPRLNTEAFF. The DNA of the CDR3 is TGTGCCACCAGCCCCAGACTGAACACTGAAGCTTTCTTT. The complete variable domain, with remaining parts taken from reference TRBV15 and TRBJ1-1, reads DAMVIQNPRYQVTQFGKPVTLSCSQTLNHNVMYWYQQKSSQAPKLLFHYYDKDFNNEADTPDNFQSRRPNTSFCFLDIRSPGLGDTAMYLCATSPRLNTEAFFGQGTRLTVV.

This clonotype was seen at least ten times. The rearrangement uses TRBV9 and TRBJ1-2; 9 nucleotides match TRBD1. Trimming removed 4 bases from V and 4 bases from J; junction bases left unmatched: 5. The CDR3 is 14 amino acids. Germline values: CDR1 SGDLS, CDR2 YYNGEE. The CDR3 is CASSPGQGPYGYTF. In nucleotides, the CDR3 is TGTGCCAGCAGCCCAGGACAGGGGCCCTATGGCTACACCTTC. The whole variable domain, remainder taken from reference TRBV9 and TRBJ1-2, is DSGVTQTPKHLITATGQRVTLRCSPRSGDLSVYWYQQSLDQGLQFLIQYYNGEERAKGNILERFSAQQFPDLHSELNLSSLELGDSALYFCASSPGQGPYGYTFGSGTRLTVV.

The V call is TRBV5-1, the J call TRBJ2-3, with 7 bases identical to TRBD1. Unmatched junction bases numbered 11, after V lost 4 bases and J lost 6 bases. The CDR3 consists of 15 residues. Germline V gene sequence: CDR1 SGHRS, CDR2 YFSETQ. The CDR3 region has the DNA TGCGCCAGCAGCCTGCCCGGGACAGTCGAGGATACGCAGTATTTT. Amino acid sequence: CASSLPGTVEDTQYF.

There are many counts of this clonotype. The chain has TRBV6-6 and TRBJ2-7; TRBD1 is a possible D gene (6 bases). CDR3 length: 14 residues. With 3 bases removed from V and 4 bases from J, the gap between germline ends came to 13 bases. The germline CDR1 and CDR2 sequences are MNHNY and SVGAGI (reference sequence). The CDR3 loop reads CASSYGQDRYEQYF. CDR3 in DNA: TGTGCCAGCAGTTATGGCCAGGACAGATACGAGCAGTACTTC.

This clonotype occurred a few times. V is TRBV5-1 and J is TRBJ1-1; 7 positions match TRBD1. This CDR3 has 13 residues. The germline gives CDR1 SGHRS, CDR2 YFSETQ. V dropped 4 bases and J dropped 7; count of bases not matched to a gene: 7. DNA for the CDR3: TGCGCCAGCAGCCAGGGGACAGCTAATGAAGCTTTCTTT. Translation gives CASSQGTANEAFF.

The CDR3 is CASSLARTSGGFGTDTQYF. The CDR3 nucleotides are TGCGCCAGCAGCTTGGCTAGGACTAGCGGGGGATTCGGCACAGATACGCAGTATTTT. The chain recombines TRBV5-1 with TRBJ2-3, with TRBD2 identical over 13 bases. The CDR3 covers 19 residues. V shed 0 bases and J 1 base; nucleotides not matched to a gene: 8. CDR1 is SGHRS and CDR2 is YFSETQ in the germline V gene. The variable domain in full, completed from reference TRBV5-1 and TRBJ2-3, reads KAGVTQTPRYLIKTRGQQVTLSCSPISGHRSVSWYQQTPGQGLQFLFEYFSETQRNKGNFPGRFSGRQFSNSRSEMNVSTLELGDSALYLCASSLARTSGGFGTDTQYFGPGTRLTVL.

This clonotype appeared a few times. The V and J genes are TRBV29-1 and TRBJ2-7; 12 bases are shared with TRBD2. V shed 7 bases, J shed 7 bases, and the junction held 11 bases outside the gene matches. The CDR3 sequence is 14 residues long. Germline CDR1 SQVTM, CDR2 ANQGSEA. CDR3 DNA: TGCAGCGCTTACGGACTAGCGGGGATCGGTGAGCAGTACTTC. Translated: CSAYGLAGIGEQYF.

The rearrangement uses TRBV29-1 and TRBJ2-2; the D gene is possibly TRBD1 (6 bases). The germline V and J ends were trimmed by 8 bases and 2 bases, with 15 bases remaining between them. The CDR3 contains 14 residues. Germline assignment: CDR1 SQVTM and CDR2 ANQGSEA. CDR3 in amino acids: CSIWAGANTGELFF. DNA of the CDR3: TGCAGCATTTGGGCAGGGGCCAACACCGGGGAGCTGTTTTTT.

The rearrangement joins TRBV2 to TRBJ2-2, with D perhaps matching TRBD1 or TRBD2 (5 bases each). The V and J ends lost 6 bases and 5 bases respectively, with 22 bases between them. Germline lookup yields CDR1 SNHLY and CDR2 FYNNEI. This CDR3 comprises 17 residues. CDR3 bases: TGTGCCAGCAGATACTCCGGGCTCCGCTGGGGGACCGGGGAGCTGTTTTTT. This encodes CASRYSGLRWGTGELFF.

This rearrangement joins TRBV4-2 to TRBJ2-7, with D perhaps TRBD1 (5 bases). V gave up 6 bases and J gave up 2 bases, with 14 bases separating them. CDR3 length equals 14 residues. The germline CDR1 and CDR2 sequences are LGHNA and YNFKEQ. CDR3 in amino acids: CASSHAGKPYEQYF. The CDR3 coding sequence is TGTGCCAGCAGTCACGCAGGGAAACCCTACGAGCAGTACTTC.

The chain carries TRBV27 and TRBJ1-6, with no clear D. Germline loops: CDR1 MNHEY, CDR2 SMNVEV (reference sequence). CDR3 length: 12 residues. Trimming took off 6 bases at V and 9 bases at J, with 9 bases between the two ends. The CDR3: CASRSVGSPLHF. The CDR3 coding sequence is TGTGCCAGCAGATCCGTAGGTTCACCCCTCCACTTT.

CDR3 amino acids: CASSETIQSGEKLFF. The DNA for the CDR3 is TGTGCCAGCAGTGAGACAATTCAATCGGGGGAAAAACTGTTTTTT. V is TRBV6-1 and J is TRBJ1-4; unclear D gene. The CDR3 runs 15 residues. Trimming removed 3 bases at V and 8 bases at J, with 16 bases between. Germline CDR1 is MNHNS and CDR2 is SASEGT.

This chain links TRBV5-1 with TRBJ2-3, with D possibly being TRBD1 (5 bases). Trimming pared 0 bases from V and 4 bases from J, leaving 9 bases between. CDR3 size: 14 residues. Per germline, CDR1 SGHRS and CDR2 YFSETQ. The CDR3 bases are TGCGCCAGCAGCTTGGGGCCAGGGTCAGATACGCAGTATTTT. It translates to CASSLGPGSDTQYF. Filled out from reference TRBV5-1 and TRBJ2-3, the complete variable domain reads KAGVTQTPRYLIKTRGQQVTLSCSPISGHRSVSWYQQTPGQGLQFLFEYFSETQRNKGNFPGRFSGRQFSNSRSEMNVSTLELGDSALYLCASSLGPGSDTQYFGPGTRLTVL.

This chain joins TRBV6-5 and TRBJ1-2; D might be TRBD1 (6 bases). Germline V gene data show CDR1 as MNHEY and CDR2 as SVGAGI. This CDR3 is built from 13 residues. Trimming removed 2 bases at V and 8 bases at J, with 12 bases between. The CDR3 region is CASSYRTGLGYTF. CDR3 bases: TGTGCCAGCAGTTACCGTACAGGGCTCGGCTACACCTTC.

This clonotype was picked up a small number of times. The J gene is TRBJ2-3, the V gene TRBV5-1; tentative D call: TRBD1 (5 bases). Between the trimmed V and J ends, which lost 4 bases and 1 base, there was a span of 10 bases. The germline gives CDR1 SGHRS, CDR2 YFSETQ. The CDR3 contains 14 residues. The CDR3 DNA follows: TGCGCCAGCAGCCAAAAACAGGGCACAGATACGCAGTATTTT. Translation: CASSQKQGTDTQYF.

This clonotype came up a few times. The genes are TRBV20-1 and TRBJ1-5, with a possible D match to TRBD1 (5 bases). The CDR3 spans 13 residues. The V end was cut by 5 bases, the J end by 4 bases, with 12 bases between. Germline V gene data show CDR1 as DFQATT and CDR2 as SNEGSKA (reference sequence). The CDR3 DNA is TGCAGTGCTGGGGGGGACGGGAATCAGCCCCAGCATTTT. It translates to CSAGGDGNQPQHF.